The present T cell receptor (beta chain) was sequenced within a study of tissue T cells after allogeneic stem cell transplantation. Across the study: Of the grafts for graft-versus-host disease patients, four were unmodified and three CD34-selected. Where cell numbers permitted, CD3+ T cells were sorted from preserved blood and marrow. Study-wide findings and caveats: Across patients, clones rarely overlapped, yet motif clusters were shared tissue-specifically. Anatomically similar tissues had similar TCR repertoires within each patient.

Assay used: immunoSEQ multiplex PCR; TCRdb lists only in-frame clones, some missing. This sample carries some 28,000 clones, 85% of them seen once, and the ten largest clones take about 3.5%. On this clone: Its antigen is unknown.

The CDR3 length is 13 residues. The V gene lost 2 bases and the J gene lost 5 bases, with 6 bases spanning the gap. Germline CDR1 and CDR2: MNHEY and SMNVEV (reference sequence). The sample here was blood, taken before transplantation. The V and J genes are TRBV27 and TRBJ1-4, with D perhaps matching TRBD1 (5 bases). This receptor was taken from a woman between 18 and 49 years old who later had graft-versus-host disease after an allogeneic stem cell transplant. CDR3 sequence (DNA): TGTGCCAGCAGTTTAGGGGGGAATGAAAAACTGTTTTTT. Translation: CASSLGGNEKLFF. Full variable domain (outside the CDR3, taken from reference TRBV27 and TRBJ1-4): EAQVTQNPRYLITVTGKKLTVTCSQNMNHEYMSWYRQDPGLGLRQIYYSMNVEVTDKGDVPEGYKVSRKEKRNFPLILESPSPNQTSLYFCASSLGGNEKLFFGSGTQLSVL.